The 20 T cell receptor beta chains listed next were all sequenced from one sample in a study of T cells expressing NK-cell markers. Each CDR3 protein gets one entry in TCRdb, which reprocessed the 5' RACE reads and gives no DNA. Its clone listing holds about 260,000 distinct CDR3 sequences. Sequenced sample: blood T cells: a sorted CD56 or NKG2C T cell subset, CD4+ or CD8+ T cells, or bulk PBMC T cells (not recorded which). All receptors derive from a young man in good health.

The V and J genes are TRBV4-1 and TRBJ1-1; the TRBD1 assignment by TCRdb is unverifiable without DNA. Looked up from germline, CDR1 is MGHRA and CDR2 is YSYEKL. The CDR3 sequence is 16 residues long. The CDR3 here is CASSQAPVPGDTEAFF.

This chain links TRBV5-1 with TRBJ2-2; TCRdb picks TRBD2, but there is no DNA to check that call. Per germline, CDR1 SGHRS and CDR2 YFSETQ. This CDR3 contains 18 residues. The CDR3 region is CASSLVRDSGSDTGELFF.

The V gene is TRBV5-6, the J gene TRBJ2-5; TCRdb names TRBD1, which stays unverified in the absence of DNA. In germline, CDR1 is SGHDT, CDR2 YYEEEE. The length of the CDR3 is 15 residues. This CDR3 reads CASSLSTGWGETQYF. The complete variable domain, with remaining parts taken from reference TRBV5-6 and TRBJ2-5, reads DAGVTQSPTHLIKTRGQQVTLRCSPKSGHDTVSWYQQALGQGPQFIFQYYEEEERQRGNFPDRFSGHQFPNYSSELNVNALLLGDSALYLCASSLSTGWGETQYFGPGTRLLVL.

V usage is TRBV25-1 and J usage is TRBJ1-5. CDR3 length equals 14 residues. Germline V gives CDR1 MGHDK, CDR2 SYGVNS. CDR3: CASSPREYNQPQHF. Full variable domain (rest looked up from reference TRBV25-1 and TRBJ1-5): EADIYQTPRYLVIGTGKKITLECSQTMGHDKMYWYQQDPGMELHLIHYSYGVNSTEKGDLSSESTVSRIRTEHFPLTLESARPSHTSQYLCASSPREYNQPQHFGDGTRLSIL.

The V gene is TRBV6-2 or TRBV6-3, the J gene TRBJ2-2; absent DNA, TCRdb's TRBD1 call cannot be checked. Looked up from germline, CDR1 is MNHEY and CDR2 is SVGEGT. The CDR3 consists of 19 residues. This chain's CDR3 is CASSYRLGRDRGNTGELFF.

The chain uses TRBV10-3 and TRBJ1-4. Germline lookup yields CDR1 ENHRY and CDR2 SYGVKD. This CDR3 is built from 11 residues. The CDR3 loop is CAIGNNEKLFF.

The chain carries TRBV6-5 and TRBJ2-1; TCRdb picks TRBD1, but there is no DNA to check that call. The CDR3 runs to 13 residues. Per germline, CDR1 MNHEY and CDR2 SVGAGI. The CDR3 reads CASRLGLGNEQFF.

V and J are TRBV12-3 or TRBV12-4 and TRBJ2-3; no DNA is available, so the TRBD2 call from TCRdb remains unchecked. The CDR3 loop spans 17 amino acids. The CDR3 region is CASSLAGLAGVPDTQYF.

The chain employs TRBV19 and TRBJ2-1; TCRdb's D gene call, TRBD1, goes unchecked for lack of DNA. The CDR3 length is 15 residues. The germline V gene has CDR1 LNHDA and CDR2 SQIVND (reference sequence). CDR3 protein: CASTPSTGLNYEQFF.

V is TRBV20-1 and J is TRBJ1-4. Germline loops: CDR1 DFQATT, CDR2 SNEGSKA (reference sequence). The CDR3 spans 16 residues. The CDR3 protein is CSARDGQAGTNEKLFF.

V gene TRBV18 combines with J gene TRBJ2-3; the TCRdb call, TRBD1, lacks DNA for checking. Germline assignment: CDR1 KGHSH and CDR2 LQKENI. CDR3 length: 15 residues. The CDR3 reads CASGKGTVPTDTQYF.

The chain employs TRBV12-3 or TRBV12-4 and TRBJ2-5; TCRdb returns TRBD2, unconfirmable since there is no DNA. This CDR3 has 16 amino acids. CDR3 in amino acids: CASSFRPSGHQGTQYF.

The rearrangement joins TRBV4-3 to TRBJ1-2. The CDR3 consists of 14 residues. The V gene's germline CDR1 is LGHNA and CDR2 YSLEER. CDR3 protein: CASSQDSRAFSYTF.

This rearrangement joins TRBV20-1 to TRBJ1-1; as DNA is missing, the TRBD1 call by TCRdb cannot be tested. The CDR3 runs to 14 residues. CDR1 and CDR2 from the germline V gene are DFQATT and SNEGSKA (reference sequence). CDR3: CSALQGQGRTEAFF.

J is TRBJ2-1 and V is TRBV28; TCRdb's D call, TRBD2, is unchecked because there is no DNA. This CDR3 spans 17 amino acids. Germline CDR1 reads MDHEN; CDR2 reads SYDVKM. The CDR3 spells CASSFGLAGVGHNEQFF.

The chain employs TRBV6-5 and TRBJ2-2. This CDR3 comprises 16 residues. Per germline, CDR1 MNHEY and CDR2 SVGAGI. The CDR3 sequence is CASSYRHPPNTGELFF.

CDR3 residues: CSAQRLAREQYF. The chain employs TRBV20-1 and TRBJ2-7; TCRdb gives TRBD2 as the D gene, but with no DNA this cannot be confirmed. Looked up from germline, CDR1 is DFQATT and CDR2 is SNEGSKA (reference sequence). CDR3 size: 12 residues.

The CDR3 sequence: CAISERGGTGANVLTF. The chain links TRBV10-3 to TRBJ2-6; the D call from TCRdb, TRBD1, cannot be confirmed without DNA. Germline values: CDR1 ENHRY, CDR2 SYGVKD. The CDR3 is 16 residues long.

The rearrangement joins TRBV20-1 to TRBJ2-3; the D call from TCRdb, TRBD2, cannot be confirmed without DNA. CDR3 length: 15 residues. Germline V lookup: CDR1 DFQATT, CDR2 SNEGSKA (reference sequence). The CDR3 reads CSAPKPGLLTDTQYF.

The rearrangement joins TRBV5-1 to TRBJ2-1; with no DNA, the TCRdb D assignment of TRBD1 cannot be verified. CDR3 size: 14 residues. Germline V gene data show CDR1 as SGHRS and CDR2 as YFSETQ. CDR3 loop: CASRDSVGASEQFF.